The clone carrying this TCR beta chain appeared a few times. Amplification targeted TCR beta CDR3 regions from RNA transcripts. Researchers ran a first-round RT-PCR on the TCR CDR3 using the HTBI primer set. In TCRdb, the multiplex PCR reads were re-called with MiXCR into one record per CDR3 protein. The sample has under 400,000 distinct CDR3 sequences; more than 15% are singletons. The CDR3 is 14 residues long. In germline, CDR1 is LGHDT, CDR2 YNNKEL (reference sequence). V was trimmed by 8 bases and J by 0 bases, leaving 11 bases between them. This entry comes from a study of T cells in Graves' hyperthyroidism and ophthalmopathy. The overall study: Peripheral blood draws took place at initial diagnosis, ahead of any treatment.

Sample collection date corresponds to first hyperthyroidism diagnosis, prior to any ophthalmopathy symptoms. The chain has TRBV3-1 and TRBJ2-1; D uncertain. The specimen was blood. The clonotype was recovered from a woman between 18 and 29 years old with Graves' hyperthyroidism that later progressed to Graves' ophthalmopathy. The CDR3 region has the DNA TGTGCCAGCGGGAACTCCAGCTCCTACAATGAGCAGTTCTTC. This sequence encodes CASGNSSSYNEQFF.